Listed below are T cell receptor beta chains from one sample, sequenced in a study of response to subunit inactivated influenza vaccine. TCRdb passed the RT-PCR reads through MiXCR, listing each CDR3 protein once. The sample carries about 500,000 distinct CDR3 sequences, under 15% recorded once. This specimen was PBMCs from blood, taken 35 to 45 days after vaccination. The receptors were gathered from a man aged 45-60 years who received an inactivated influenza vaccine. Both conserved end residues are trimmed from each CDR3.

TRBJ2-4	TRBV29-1	SVEEPSGGGSKNIQY
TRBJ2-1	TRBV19	ASQSVGGLNLEQF
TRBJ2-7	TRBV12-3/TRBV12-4	ASSLASDRFYEQY
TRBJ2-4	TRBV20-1	SARDLAKNIQY
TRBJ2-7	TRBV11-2	ASSLGDRGLAYEQY
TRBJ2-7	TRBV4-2	ASSDPGLAGSSSYEQY
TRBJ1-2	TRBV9	ASSEGPNYGYT
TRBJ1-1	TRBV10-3	AINRQGSGTEAF
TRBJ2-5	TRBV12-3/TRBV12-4	ASSYPDSGEETQY
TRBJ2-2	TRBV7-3	ASSYLSGSGYTGELF
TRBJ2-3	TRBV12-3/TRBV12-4	ASSFTGTSGTDTQY
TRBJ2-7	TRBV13	ASSSRRGGEQY
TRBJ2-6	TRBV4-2	ASSDRDRGGFGANVLT
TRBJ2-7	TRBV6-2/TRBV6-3	ASSYVGSAYEQY
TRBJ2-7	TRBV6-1	ASRETGLATYGQY
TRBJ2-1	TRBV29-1	TSQRGLLNEQF
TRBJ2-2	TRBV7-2	ASSAGLQLGELF